This T cell receptor beta chain is drawn from a study of blood T cells in healthy people across ages. Each donor's blood draw was 7.5 to 10 milliliters of peripheral blood. Using a J-beta primer mix together with a sample-barcoded 5' primer, a second PCR was run for about 7 to 12 cycles. One entry per CDR3 protein, called by TCRdb with MiXCR from the 5' RACE reads. The data show 700,000 to 850,000 distinct CDR3 sequences, with approximately 53% seen just once and approximately 40% held by the top ten. Points from the study as a whole: Both naive CD4+ cell counts and diversity were greater in long-lived donors than in aged donors.

This clonotype has a handful of counts. Its antigen is unidentified. CDR1 is SNHLY and CDR2 is FYNNEI in the germline V gene. The CDR3 runs to 14 residues. The J segment lost 14 bases and the V segment lost 5 bases, leaving 13 bases of the junction unmatched. Sequenced sample: blood. This TCR was recovered from a man older than 75 in good health. V is TRBV2 and J is TRBJ2-3; 10 bases align to TRBD1. The CDR3 coding sequence is TGTGCCAGCAGTTACCGACAGGGGGCCCGATACGCGTATTTT. This gives the protein CASSYRQGARYAYF. The full variable domain, rest sourced from reference TRBV2 and TRBJ2-3, is EPEVTQTPSHQVTQMGQEVILRCVPISNHLYFYWYRQILGQKVEFLVSFYNNEISEKSEIFDDQFSVERPDGSNFTLKIRSTKLEDSAMYFCASSYRQGARYAYFGPGTRLTVL.